This is a list of T cell receptor beta chains from one sample in a study of T cell changes during pregnancy in multiple sclerosis. Clones were read by immunoSEQ multiplex PCR, and TCRdb kept only the in-frame ones, dropping some. The sample consists of about 43,000 clones, roughly 93% of them appearing once. Sequencing was performed on PBMCs (not recorded whether the cells were cultured). These receptors were taken from a female donor with multiple sclerosis, enrolled in a pregnancy study. Both conserved end residues are part of each CDR3. Fields, in order: V gene, D gene, clone size, J gene, CDR3 DNA, CDR3 protein. The D gene is left open where the match is weak. Rows may omit the clone size; those that give it use once, few, many or a size class.

>TRBV6-4|TRBD1|few|TRBJ2-1
TGTGCCAGCAACGCCGGGACAGGGGAAGTCAATGAGCAGTTCTTC
CASNAGTGEVNEQFF
>TRBV27|TRBD1|-|TRBJ1-5
TGTGCCAGCAGTTTATCGGGACAGGGGGGCAATCAGCCCCAGCATTTT
CASSLSGQGGNQPQHF
>TRBV6-1|-|-|TRBJ2-7
TGTGCCAGCAGGGGGACCTCCTACGAGCAGTACTTC
CASRGTSYEQYF
>TRBV7-9|TRBD1|-|TRBJ1-2
TGTGCCAGCAGCTCGGAATCGAATTACAGGACAGGCTATGGCTACACCTTC
CASSSESNYRTGYGYTF
>TRBV6-1|-|-|TRBJ1-5
TGTGCCAGCAGTGACCCCCCCCAGCCCCAGCATTTT
CASSDPPQPQHF
>TRBV11-2|-|-|TRBJ1-1
TGTGCCAGCAGCTTATGGTTTAGGGACACCTTGAACACTGAAGCTTTCTTT
CASSLWFRDTLNTEAFF
>TRBV6-5|-|-|TRBJ1-2
TGTGCCAGCACAGATTACTATGGCTACACCTTC
CASTDYYGYTF
>TRBV10-3|-|few|TRBJ1-2
TGTGCCATCAGTGAGTCGAGAGACGGGGGCTACACCTTC
CAISESRDGGYTF
>TRBV19|TRBD2|-|TRBJ2-7
TGTGCCAGTAGTATAAGCGGGACGGCTTACGAGCAGTACTTC
CASSISGTAYEQYF
>TRBV27|-|-|TRBJ1-1
TGTGCCAGCAGTTTTGGATCGAACACTGAAGCTTTCTTT
CASSFGSNTEAFF
>TRBV19|TRBD2|-|TRBJ2-7
TGTGCCAGTAGTGGGGGACTAGCGCTTACCTACGAGCAGTACTTC
CASSGGLALTYEQYF
>TRBV5-1|TRBD2|-|TRBJ2-2
TGCGCCAGCAAACTAGCGGTGTCCGGGGAGCTGTTTTTT
CASKLAVSGELFF
>TRBV6-5|TRBD1|-|TRBJ1-2
TGTGCCACCCAGTCTCTCACAGGGGGCGGCTACACCTTC
CATQSLTGGGYTF
>TRBV10-1|-|few|TRBJ1-3
TGCGCCAGCAGTGAGTTTATCCCGATTTCTGGAAACACCATATATTTT
CASSEFIPISGNTIYF
>TRBV13|-|once|TRBJ1-1
TGTGCCAGCGGCCCCGCCGGGAAGAACACTGAAGCTTTCTTT
CASGPAGKNTEAFF
>TRBV5-4|-|-|TRBJ2-7
TGTGCCAGCAGCTTGTACGGTCAGGGTGGCGAGCAGTACTTC
CASSLYGQGGEQYF
>TRBV4-1|-|-|TRBJ2-6
TGCGCCAGCAGCCAAGACGCAACCTCTGGGGCCAACGTCCTGACTTTC
CASSQDATSGANVLTF
>TRBV7-9|-|-|TRBJ2-1
TGTGCCAGCAGCTTCCCAGAGCCCATGAATGAGCAGTTCTTC
CASSFPEPMNEQFF
>TRBV7-2|-|-|TRBJ2-7
TGTGCCAGCAGCTTAGGGACAACCTACGAGCAGTACTTC
CASSLGTTYEQYF
>TRBV27|-|-|TRBJ2-7
TGTGCCAGCAGTTTCTCGAAGGGGGGAATTAATTACGAGCAGTACTTC
CASSFSKGGINYEQYF
>TRBV19|TRBD1|-|TRBJ1-2
TGTGCCAGTAGTCCCCCCCCTCAGGGGGACAGGCACTATGGCTACACCTTC
CASSPPPQGDRHYGYTF
>TRBV4-1|-|-|TRBJ2-7
TGCGCCAGCAGCCAAGAAACCGGCCCCTACGAGCAGTACTTC
CASSQETGPYEQYF
>TRBV4-1|-|-|TRBJ2-4
TGCGCCAGCAGCCAACTCCAACTGATAGCCAAAAACATTCAGTACTTC
CASSQLQLIAKNIQYF